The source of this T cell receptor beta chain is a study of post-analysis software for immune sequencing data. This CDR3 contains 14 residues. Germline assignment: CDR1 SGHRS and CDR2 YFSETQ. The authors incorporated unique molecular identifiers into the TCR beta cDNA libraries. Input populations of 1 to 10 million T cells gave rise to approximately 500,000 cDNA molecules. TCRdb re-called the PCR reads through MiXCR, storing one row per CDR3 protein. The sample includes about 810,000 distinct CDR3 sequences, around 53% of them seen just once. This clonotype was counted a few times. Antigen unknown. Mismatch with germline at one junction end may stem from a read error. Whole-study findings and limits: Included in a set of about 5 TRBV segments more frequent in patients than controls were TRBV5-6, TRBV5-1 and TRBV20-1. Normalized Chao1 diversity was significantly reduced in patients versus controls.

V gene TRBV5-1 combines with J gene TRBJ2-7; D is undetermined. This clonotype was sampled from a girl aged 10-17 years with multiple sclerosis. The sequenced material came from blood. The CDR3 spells CASSLVARSYEQYF. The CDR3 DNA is TGTGCCAGCAGCTTAGTAGCCCGCTCCTACGAGCAGTACTTC.